Each of the 27 T cell receptor beta chains below was sequenced from the same sample in a study of blood T cell repertoires in COVID-19. Data came from immunoSEQ multiplex PCR; TCRdb stores just in-frame clones and leaves some out. Of 310,000 or so clones listed, about nine tenths are singletons. The sequencing input was PBMCs or T cells enriched from blood (not recorded which). Receptor source: a woman aged 40-49 years who had recovered from COVID-19.

Here the CDR3 DNA reads TGCGCCAGCAGCTTGGCCTCAGGGGGAGAGACCCAGTACTTC. Protein product: CASSLASGGETQYF. The V call is TRBV5-1, the J call TRBJ2-5, with 7 bases lining up with TRBD1. The V segment lost 0 bases and the J segment 4 bases; nucleotides outside the gene matches: 3. CDR1 and CDR2 from the germline V gene are SGHRS and YFSETQ. This CDR3 is 14 amino acids long.

The rearrangement uses TRBV27 and TRBJ1-5; D gene unclear. V was clipped by 5 bases and J by 4 bases, with 3 bases between them. The CDR3 runs to 11 residues. Germline-derived CDR1 and CDR2 are MNHEY and SMNVEV (reference sequence). The CDR3 is CASSHNQPQHF. CDR3 coding DNA: TGTGCCAGCAGTCATAATCAGCCCCAGCATTTT.

This chain joins TRBV24-1 and TRBJ2-1; tentative D call: TRBD2 (5 bases). Germline V gene data show CDR1 as KGHDR and CDR2 as SFDVKD. Deletions cut 9 bases from V and 4 bases from J, with 15 bases between. The CDR3 is 14 residues long. CDR3 DNA: TGTGCCACCTCTCCCTCGGGAAGATACAATGAGCAGTTCTTC. It encodes CATSPSGRYNEQFF.

The rearrangement joins TRBV27 to TRBJ2-7; a weak D match, TRBD1 (6 bases). The CDR3 covers 14 residues. V dropped 2 bases and J dropped 4 bases, with 12 bases sitting between them. The V gene's germline CDR1 is MNHEY and CDR2 SMNVEV (reference sequence). This CDR3 reads CASSLSRDIYEQYF. Written as DNA, the CDR3 is TGTGCCAGCAGTTTAAGTCGGGACATATACGAGCAGTACTTC.

This chain joins TRBV7-9 and TRBJ2-1, with D possibly being TRBD2 (6 bases). This CDR3 comprises 14 residues. With 0 bases removed from V and 6 bases from J, the gap between germline ends came to 9 bases. Germline loops: CDR1 SEHNR, CDR2 FQNEAQ (reference sequence). Written as DNA, the CDR3 is TGTGCCAGCAGCTTAGCGTACGGGAGCAATGAGCAGTTCTTC. This gives the protein CASSLAYGSNEQFF.

V gene TRBV11-1 combines with J gene TRBJ1-3; D might be TRBD1 (6 bases). This CDR3 comprises 15 residues. CDR1 SGHAT and CDR2 FQDESV come from the germline V gene (reference sequence). With 3 bases removed from V and 0 bases from J, the gap between germline ends came to 9 bases. CDR3 in DNA: TGTGCCAGCAGCTTGGGGGCATCCTCTGGAAACACCATATATTTT. Amino acid sequence: CASSLGASSGNTIYF.

The chain joins TRBV19 to TRBJ1-4; tentatively, D is TRBD1 (6 bases). CDR1 is LNHDA, CDR2 SQIVND, per germline (reference sequence). There are 15 residues in the CDR3. V lost 7 bases to trimming and J lost 0 bases, with 12 bases between them. The CDR3 DNA sequence: TGTGCCAGTAAAGACAGGCCAGCAACTAATGAAAAACTGTTTTTT. Its protein is CASKDRPATNEKLFF. Using reference TRBV19 and TRBJ1-4 for the parts outside the CDR3, the full variable domain is DGGITQSPKYLFRKEGQNVTLSCEQNLNHDAMYWYRQDPGQGLRLIYYSQIVNDFQKGDIAEGYSVSREKKESFPLTVTSAQKNPTAFYLCASKDRPATNEKLFFGSGTQLSVL.

This clone has more than one count but fewer than ten. This sequence joins TRBV12-3 or TRBV12-4 and TRBJ1-1; no clear D. This CDR3 is 13 amino acids long. The ends were cut back, 3 bases at V and 4 bases at J, with 9 bases in the middle. For the CDR3, the DNA is TGTGCCAGCAGTTTTTACCGGGGCACTGAAGCTTTCTTT. It translates to CASSFYRGTEAFF.

The chain is built from TRBV5-1 and TRBJ1-3; D call uncertain. Germline values: CDR1 SGHRS, CDR2 YFSETQ. V lost 2 bases and J 0 bases, leaving 6 bases between the germline ends. The CDR3 is 14 amino acids. CDR3 region: CASSFGGSGNTIYF. The DNA for the CDR3 is TGCGCCAGCAGCTTTGGAGGCTCTGGAAACACCATATATTTT.

The gene calls are TRBV18 and TRBJ1-5; no clear D gene. Trimming stripped 1 base from V and 0 bases from J, with 10 bases between. The CDR3 consists of 16 residues. The germline CDR1 and CDR2 sequences are KGHSH and LQKENI. The CDR3: CASSPQRSNSNQPQHF. The CDR3 bases are TGTGCCAGCTCACCACAACGGAGTAATAGCAATCAGCCCCAGCATTTT.

V usage is TRBV4-1 and J usage is TRBJ2-7, with 8 bases identical to TRBD2. V trimming: 2 bases; J trimming: 2 bases; junction bases outside the gene matches: 14. There are 18 residues in the CDR3. The germline CDR1 and CDR2 sequences are MGHRA and YSYEKL. The CDR3 is CASSQRSVLAEIPYEQYF. CDR3 sequence (DNA): TGCGCCAGCAGCCAAAGATCGGTACTAGCGGAGATCCCCTACGAGCAGTACTTC.

This chain connects TRBV5-1 to TRBJ2-5; D is undetermined. Trimming removed 1 base at V and 1 base at J, with 8 bases between. The CDR3 length is 14 residues. Germline CDR1 is SGHRS and CDR2 is YFSETQ. CDR3 sequence: CASSLNGFQETQYF. The CDR3 coding sequence is TGCGCCAGCAGCTTGAACGGTTTCCAAGAGACCCAGTACTTC.

J is TRBJ2-2 and V is TRBV19; D gene unclear. The CDR3 extends over 13 amino acids. The germline gives CDR1 LNHDA, CDR2 SQIVND (reference sequence). Deletions cut 7 bases from V and 7 bases from J, with 13 bases between. CDR3 residues: CASTLRHGGELFF. The CDR3 region has the DNA TGTGCCAGTACCCTAAGACACGGCGGGGAGCTGTTTTTT.

The chain carries TRBV19 and TRBJ2-2; D perhaps matches TRBD2 (5 bases). This CDR3 region has 13 residues. Germline assignment: CDR1 LNHDA and CDR2 SQIVND (reference sequence). V was shortened by 3 bases and J by 7 bases, with 9 bases between the two germline ends. The CDR3 loop is CASSITGGGELFF. DNA of the CDR3: TGTGCCAGTAGTATTACCGGAGGCGGGGAGCTGTTTTTT.

This clone showed up just a few times. The chain couples TRBV28 to TRBJ2-6, with 8 bases lining up with TRBD1. Trimming took 5 bases from V and 3 from J; bases not matched to a gene: 6. Per germline, CDR1 MDHEN and CDR2 SYDVKM. The CDR3 is 16 amino acids. CDR3 DNA: TGTGCCAGCAGTACAGGGGGAAGTTTTGGGGCCAACGTCCTGACTTTC. This sequence encodes CASSTGGSFGANVLTF.

Comment on this clone: The same CDR3 also results from other DNA sequences found in this sample. This rearrangement joins TRBV19 to TRBJ1-1; TRBD1 matches at 8 bases. CDR1 LNHDA and CDR2 SQIVND come from the germline V gene (reference sequence). Trimming removed 4 bases from V and 2 bases from J; junction bases left unmatched: 3. This CDR3 spans 14 amino acids. CDR3 coding DNA: TGTGCCAGTAGTAGGGGACAGGCTAACACTGAAGCTTTCTTT. Translation gives CASSRGQANTEAFF.

The V call is TRBV9, the J call TRBJ2-2; TRBD2 matches 13 bases. V dropped 0 bases and J dropped 5; count of bases not matched to a gene: 1. Germline values: CDR1 SGDLS, CDR2 YYNGEE. The CDR3 loop spans 16 amino acids. The CDR3 is CASSVGLAGGTGELFF. The CDR3 DNA sequence: TGTGCCAGCAGCGTAGGACTAGCGGGGGGAACCGGGGAGCTGTTTTTT.

Worth noting for this clone: The junction departs from germline at one end; a sequencing error may be responsible. This chain uses TRBV7-7 with TRBJ2-1, with 12 bases lining up with TRBD2. The CDR3 loop spans 15 amino acids. The germline gives CDR1 SSHAT, CDR2 FNYEAQ (reference sequence). CDR3 amino acids: CASSLAGGPYNEQFF. CDR3 DNA: TGTGCTAGCAGTCTAGCGGGAGGGCCATACAATGAGCAGTTCTTC. The whole variable domain, filled in from reference TRBV7-7 and TRBJ2-1, reads GAGVSQSPRYKVTKRGQDVTLRCDPISSHATLYWYQQALGQGPEFLTYFNYEAQPDKSGLPSDRFSAERPEGSISTLTIQRTEQRDSAMYRCASSLAGGPYNEQFFGPGTRLTVL.

V usage is TRBV7-2 and J usage is TRBJ1-4; TRBD1 agrees at 7 bases. The germline V gene has CDR1 SGHTA and CDR2 FQGNSA. The length of the CDR3 is 14 residues. The trim removed 4 bases at V and 7 bases at J, leaving 6 bases unmatched. CDR3 in amino acids: CASSYTGEGEKLFF. The CDR3 nucleotides read TGTGCCAGCAGCTACACAGGGGAAGGTGAAAAACTGTTTTTT. Looking up the rest from reference TRBV7-2 and TRBJ1-4 gives the full variable domain: GAGVSQSPSNKVTEKGKDVELRCDPISGHTALYWYRQSLGQGLEFLIYFQGNSAPDKSGLPSDRFSAERTGGSVSTLTIQRTQQEDSAVYLCASSYTGEGEKLFFGSGTQLSVL.

This clone came up once. The gene calls are TRBV27 and TRBJ1-1; 9 bases fit TRBD1. This CDR3 contains 13 residues. Germline V gene sequence: CDR1 MNHEY, CDR2 SMNVEV (reference sequence). V dropped 10 bases and J dropped 1; count of bases not matched to a gene: 4. The CDR3 here is CATRTGENTEAFF. In DNA, the CDR3 is TGTGCCACCCGGACAGGGGAGAACACTGAAGCTTTCTTT.

V and J are TRBV5-1 and TRBJ1-1, with D perhaps TRBD1 (5 bases). V was cut by 4 bases and J by 3 bases, with 16 bases left in between. Germline-derived CDR1 and CDR2 are SGHRS and YFSETQ. The CDR3 contains 15 residues. CDR3 residues: CASSLRVPGDTEAFF. CDR3 DNA: TGCGCCAGCAGCCTGAGGGTGCCGGGGGACACTGAAGCTTTCTTT. Full variable domain (rest looked up from reference TRBV5-1 and TRBJ1-1): KAGVTQTPRYLIKTRGQQVTLSCSPISGHRSVSWYQQTPGQGLQFLFEYFSETQRNKGNFPGRFSGRQFSNSRSEMNVSTLELGDSALYLCASSLRVPGDTEAFFGQGTRLTVV.

The gene calls are TRBV10-3 and TRBJ2-7; 8 bases are a match to TRBD1. V lost 2 bases to trimming and J lost 3 bases; unmatched junction nucleotides: 6. The CDR3 totals 15 residues. Germline assignment: CDR1 ENHRY and CDR2 SYGVKD. The CDR3 here is CAISEPDRGGYEQYF. Here the CDR3 DNA reads TGTGCCATCAGTGAGCCAGACAGGGGAGGCTACGAGCAGTACTTC.

Here the CDR3 DNA reads TGTGCCAGCGAGAGGGACAAGAATCAGCCCCAGCATTTT. This sequence encodes CASERDKNQPQHF. The chain employs TRBV2 and TRBJ1-5; possibly TRBD1 for D (6 bases). The CDR3 loop spans 13 amino acids. Trimming pared 8 bases from V and 4 bases from J, leaving 12 bases between. CDR1 and CDR2 (germline): SNHLY, FYNNEI.

This chain links TRBV7-2 with TRBJ2-7; D is undetermined. Germline CDR1 reads SGHTA; CDR2 reads FQGNSA. V lost 4 bases and J lost 2, with 15 bases in between. This CDR3 contains 15 residues. CDR3 nucleotide sequence: TGTGCCAGCAGCTACCAATCAGGTTCCGCCTACGAGCAGTACTTC. It encodes CASSYQSGSAYEQYF.

V and J are TRBV5-1 and TRBJ2-5, with D tentatively TRBD2 (6 bases). In germline, CDR1 is SGHRS, CDR2 YFSETQ. There are 13 residues in the CDR3. V lost 1 base and J lost 5, with 9 bases in between. The chain's CDR3 is CASSLSGDETQYF. CDR3 in DNA: TGCGCCAGCAGCTTGTCGGGGGATGAGACCCAGTACTTC.

The chain recombines TRBV7-9 with TRBJ2-7; D gene uncertain. Germline-derived CDR1 and CDR2 are SEHNR and FQNEAQ (reference sequence). Trimming shortened V by 1 base and J by 3 bases, and 7 bases separated the two germline ends. The CDR3 loop spans 13 amino acids. Here the CDR3 DNA reads TGTGCCAGCAGCTTAGGACTTGACTACGAGCAGTACTTC. The encoded protein is CASSLGLDYEQYF.

V gene TRBV12-5 combines with J gene TRBJ2-1; 8 nucleotides line up with TRBD2. Germline loops: CDR1 LGHNT, CDR2 FRNRAP. The CDR3 is made up of 15 amino acids. The ends lost 6 bases at V and 8 bases at J; junction bases unmatched: 12. The CDR3 bases are TGTGCTAGTGGCCTTGGACTAGCATGGGAGGATGAGCAGTTCTTC. Translated, it gives CASGLGLAWEDEQFF.